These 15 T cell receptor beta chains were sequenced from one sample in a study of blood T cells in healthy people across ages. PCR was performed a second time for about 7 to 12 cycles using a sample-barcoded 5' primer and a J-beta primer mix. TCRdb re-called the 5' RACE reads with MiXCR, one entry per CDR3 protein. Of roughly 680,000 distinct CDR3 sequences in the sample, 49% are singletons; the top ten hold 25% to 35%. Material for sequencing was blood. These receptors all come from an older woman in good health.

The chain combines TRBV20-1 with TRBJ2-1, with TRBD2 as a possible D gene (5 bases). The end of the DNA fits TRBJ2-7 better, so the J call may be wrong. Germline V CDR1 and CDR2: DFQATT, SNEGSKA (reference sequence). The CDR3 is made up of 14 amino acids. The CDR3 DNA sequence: TGCAGTGCGGGTGGGCAGGCGGGTAACAATGAGCAGTACTTC. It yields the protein CSAGGQAGNNEQYF.

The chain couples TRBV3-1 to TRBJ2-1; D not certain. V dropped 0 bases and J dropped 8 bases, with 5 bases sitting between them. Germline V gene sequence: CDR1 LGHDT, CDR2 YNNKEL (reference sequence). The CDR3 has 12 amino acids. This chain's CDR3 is CASSQDGYEQFF. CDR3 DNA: TGTGCCAGCAGCCAAGATGGCTATGAGCAGTTCTTC.

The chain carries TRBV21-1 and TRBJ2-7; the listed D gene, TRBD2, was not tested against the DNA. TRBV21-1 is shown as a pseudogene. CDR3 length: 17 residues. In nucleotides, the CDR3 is TGTGCCAGCAGGTCAAGGCGGGAGAACAGGATAACCTACGAGCAGTACTTC. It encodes CASRSRRENRITYEQYF.

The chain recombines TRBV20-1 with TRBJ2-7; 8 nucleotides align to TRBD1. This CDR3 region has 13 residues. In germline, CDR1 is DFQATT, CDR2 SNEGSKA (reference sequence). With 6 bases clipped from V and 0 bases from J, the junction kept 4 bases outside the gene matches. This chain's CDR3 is CSAPGGVSYEQYF. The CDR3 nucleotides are TGCAGTGCCCCAGGGGGCGTCTCCTACGAGCAGTACTTC.

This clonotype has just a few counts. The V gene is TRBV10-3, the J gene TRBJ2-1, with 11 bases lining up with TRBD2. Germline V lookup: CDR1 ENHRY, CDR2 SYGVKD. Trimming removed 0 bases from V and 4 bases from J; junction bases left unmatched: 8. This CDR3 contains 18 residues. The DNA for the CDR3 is TGTGCCATCAGTGAGTCCGGCTACGGGACTAGCGGATACAATGAGCAGTTCTTC. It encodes CAISESGYGTSGYNEQFF.

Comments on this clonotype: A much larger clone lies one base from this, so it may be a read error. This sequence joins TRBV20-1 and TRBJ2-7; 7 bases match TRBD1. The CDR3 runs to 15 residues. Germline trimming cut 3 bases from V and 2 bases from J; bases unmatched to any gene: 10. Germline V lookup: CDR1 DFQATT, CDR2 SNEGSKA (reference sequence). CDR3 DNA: TGCAGTGCTAGTAGGACAGGAGCGGAGACCTACGAGCAGTACTTC. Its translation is CSASRTGAETYEQYF.

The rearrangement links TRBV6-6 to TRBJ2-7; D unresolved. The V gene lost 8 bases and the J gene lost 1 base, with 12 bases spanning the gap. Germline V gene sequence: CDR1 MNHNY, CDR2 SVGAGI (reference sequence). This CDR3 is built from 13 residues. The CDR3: CASGWFISYEQYF. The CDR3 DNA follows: TGTGCCAGCGGTTGGTTTATATCCTACGAGCAGTACTTC.

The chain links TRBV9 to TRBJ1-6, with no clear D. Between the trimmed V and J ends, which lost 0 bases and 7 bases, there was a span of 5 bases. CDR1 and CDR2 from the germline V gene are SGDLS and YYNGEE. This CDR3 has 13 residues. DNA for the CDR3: TGTGCCAGCAGCGTAGGACCAAATTCACCCCTCCACTTT. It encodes CASSVGPNSPLHF.

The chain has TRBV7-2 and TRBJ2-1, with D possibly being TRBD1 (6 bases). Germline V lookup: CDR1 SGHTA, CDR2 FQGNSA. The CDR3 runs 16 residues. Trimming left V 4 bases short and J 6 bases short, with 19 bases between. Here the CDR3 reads CASSSPKSDSINEQFF. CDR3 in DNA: TGTGCCAGCAGCTCGCCGAAATCGGACAGTATCAATGAGCAGTTCTTC.

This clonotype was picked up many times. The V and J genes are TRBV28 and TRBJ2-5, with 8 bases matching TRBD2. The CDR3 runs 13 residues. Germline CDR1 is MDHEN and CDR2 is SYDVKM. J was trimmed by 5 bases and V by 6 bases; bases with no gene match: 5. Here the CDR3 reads CASSLGGRETQYF. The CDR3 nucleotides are TGTGCCAGCAGCTTAGGCGGGAGGGAGACCCAGTACTTC.

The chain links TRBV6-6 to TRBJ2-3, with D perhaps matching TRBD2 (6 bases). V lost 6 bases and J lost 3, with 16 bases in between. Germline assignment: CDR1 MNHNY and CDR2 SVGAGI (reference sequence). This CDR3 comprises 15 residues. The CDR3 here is CASSPSGGRTDTQYF. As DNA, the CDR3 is TGTGCCAGCAGCCCATCCGGGGGTAGGACAGATACGCAGTATTTT.

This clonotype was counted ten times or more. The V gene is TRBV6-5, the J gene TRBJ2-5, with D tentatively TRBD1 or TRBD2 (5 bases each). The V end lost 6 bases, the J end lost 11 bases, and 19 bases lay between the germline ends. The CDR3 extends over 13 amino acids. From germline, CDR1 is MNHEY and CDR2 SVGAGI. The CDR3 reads CASSRDDHNEQYF. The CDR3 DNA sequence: TGTGCCAGCAGCCGGGACGACCACAATGAGCAGTACTTC.

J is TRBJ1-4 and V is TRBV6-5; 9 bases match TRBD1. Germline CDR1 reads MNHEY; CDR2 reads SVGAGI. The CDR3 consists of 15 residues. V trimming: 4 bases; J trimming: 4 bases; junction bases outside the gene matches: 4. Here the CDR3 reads CASSSQGAFNEKLFF. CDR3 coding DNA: TGTGCCAGCAGTTCACAGGGGGCCTTTAATGAAAAACTGTTTTTT.

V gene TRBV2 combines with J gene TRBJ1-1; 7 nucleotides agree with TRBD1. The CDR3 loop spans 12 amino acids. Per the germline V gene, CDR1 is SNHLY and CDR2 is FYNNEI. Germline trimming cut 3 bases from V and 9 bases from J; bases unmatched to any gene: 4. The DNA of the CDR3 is TGTGCCAGCAGTGAGACAGGGAAGAAAGCTTTCTTT. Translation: CASSETGKKAFF. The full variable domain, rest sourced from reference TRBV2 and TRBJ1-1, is EPEVTQTPSHQVTQMGQEVILRCVPISNHLYFYWYRQILGQKVEFLVSFYNNEISEKSEIFDDQFSVERPDGSNFTLKIRSTKLEDSAMYFCASSETGKKAFFGQGTRLTVV.

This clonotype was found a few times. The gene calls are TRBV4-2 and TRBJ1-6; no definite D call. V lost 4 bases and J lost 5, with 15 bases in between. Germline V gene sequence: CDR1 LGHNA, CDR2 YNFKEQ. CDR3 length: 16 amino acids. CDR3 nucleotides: TGTGCCAGCAGCCGAAATGGAGCGGGCAATAATTCACCCCTCCACTTT. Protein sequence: CASSRNGAGNNSPLHF.